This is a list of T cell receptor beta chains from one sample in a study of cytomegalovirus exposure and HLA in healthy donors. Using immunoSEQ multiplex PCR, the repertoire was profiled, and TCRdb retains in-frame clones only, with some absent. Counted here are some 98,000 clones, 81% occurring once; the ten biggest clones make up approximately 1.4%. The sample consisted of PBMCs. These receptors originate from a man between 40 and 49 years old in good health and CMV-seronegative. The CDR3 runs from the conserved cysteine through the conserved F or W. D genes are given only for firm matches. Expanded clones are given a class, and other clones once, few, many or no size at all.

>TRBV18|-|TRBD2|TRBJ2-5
CASSPRGGETQYF
TGTGCCAGCTCACCACGCGGGGGGGAGACCCAGTACTTC
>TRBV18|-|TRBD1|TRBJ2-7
CASSPDRAYEQYF
TGTGCCAGCTCGCCGGACAGGGCCTACGAGCAGTACTTC
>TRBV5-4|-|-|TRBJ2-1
CASSSDASSYNEQFF
TGTGCCAGCAGCAGTGACGCTAGCTCCTACAATGAGCAGTTCTTC
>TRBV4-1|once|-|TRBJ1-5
CASSQQGSQPQHF
TGCGCCAGCAGCCAACAGGGTAGTCAGCCCCAGCATTTT
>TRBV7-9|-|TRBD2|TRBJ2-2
CASSFGGAGELFF
TGTGCCAGCAGCTTCGGGGGGGCCGGGGAGCTGTTTTTT
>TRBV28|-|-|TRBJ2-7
CASSGSQGIYEQYF
TGTGCCAGCAGTGGGTCTCAGGGGATTTACGAGCAGTACTTC
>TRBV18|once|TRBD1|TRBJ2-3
CASSRLTGGTDTQYF
TGTGCCAGCTCACGCCTTACAGGGGGCACAGATACGCAGTATTTT
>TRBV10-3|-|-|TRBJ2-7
CAISFQGEQYF
TGTGCCATCAGTTTCCAGGGCGAGCAGTACTTC
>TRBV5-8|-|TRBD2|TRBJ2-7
CASSFGGGEQYF
TGTGCCAGCAGCTTTGGGGGGGGCGAGCAGTACTTC
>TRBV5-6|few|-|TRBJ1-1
CASSFGQGGTEAFF
TGTGCCAGCAGCTTCGGCCAGGGAGGCACTGAAGCTTTCTTT
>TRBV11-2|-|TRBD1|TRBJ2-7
CASSLYRGTPYEQYF
TGTGCCAGCAGCCTCTACAGGGGGACCCCCTACGAGCAGTACTTC
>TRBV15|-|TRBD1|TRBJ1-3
CATSRDPLRQGFGNTIYF
TGTGCCACCAGCAGAGATCCCCTACGACAGGGGTTTGGAAACACCATATATTTT
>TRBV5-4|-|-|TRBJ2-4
CASSVRQARGTKNIQYF
TGTGCCAGCAGCGTCAGACAGGCCCGAGGGACCAAAAACATTCAGTACTTC
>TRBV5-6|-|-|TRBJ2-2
CASSLVGGNTGELFF
TGTGCCAGCAGCTTAGTCGGGGGGAACACCGGGGAGCTGTTTTTT